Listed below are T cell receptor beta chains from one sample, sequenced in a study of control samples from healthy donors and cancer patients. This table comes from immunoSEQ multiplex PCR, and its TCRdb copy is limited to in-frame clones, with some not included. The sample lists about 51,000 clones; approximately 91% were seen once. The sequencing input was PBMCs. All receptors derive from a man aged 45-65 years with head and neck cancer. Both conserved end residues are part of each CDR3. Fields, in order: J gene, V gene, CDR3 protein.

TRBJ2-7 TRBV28 CASSLRDGYSYEQYF
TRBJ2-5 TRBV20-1 CSARDRETQYF
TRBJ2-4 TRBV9 CASSPTGGRNIQYF
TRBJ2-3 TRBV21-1 CASSNGLGQNDGDTDTQYF
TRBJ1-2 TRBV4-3 CASSQAFTGEAYGYTF
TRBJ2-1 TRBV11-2 CASSLVSGRGNEQFF
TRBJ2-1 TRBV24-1 CASQAGQHNEQFF
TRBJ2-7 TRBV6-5 CASRDRWSNPYEQYF
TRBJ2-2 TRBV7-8 CASSPGRTGGTGELFF
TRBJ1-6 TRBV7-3 CASSLRGGLNSPLHF
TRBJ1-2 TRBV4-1 CASSQDQVRDIGYTF
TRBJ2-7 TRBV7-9 CASSPQGLSSYEQYF
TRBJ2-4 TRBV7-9 CASSLASFPGLAGENIQYF
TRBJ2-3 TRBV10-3 CAISEGRDRSTDTQYF
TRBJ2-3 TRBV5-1 CASSPQLAAVGDTQYF
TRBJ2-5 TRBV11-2 CASSFSGGETQYF
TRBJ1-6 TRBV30 CAWSVNGLLNSPLHF
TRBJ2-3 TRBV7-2 CASSPRGQGPDTQYF
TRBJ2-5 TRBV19 CASRLGHRGGTQETQYF
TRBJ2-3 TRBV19 CASSPKGVTGTQYF
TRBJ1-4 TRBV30 CAWRWWGPTNEKLFF
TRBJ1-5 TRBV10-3 CAISESGDRGNQPQHF
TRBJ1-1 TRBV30 CALVRDHNTEAFF
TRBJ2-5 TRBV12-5 CASGGAQTQYF
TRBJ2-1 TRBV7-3 CASSSTRQGGYNEQFF
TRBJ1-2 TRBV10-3 CAIGLPGDYGYTF
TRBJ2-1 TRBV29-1 CSAATRGGRDNEQFF
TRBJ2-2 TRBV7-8 CASSFRLAGDTGELFF
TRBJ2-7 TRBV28 CASSLFRGDEQYF
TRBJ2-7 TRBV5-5 CASSLETGTGSNEQYF
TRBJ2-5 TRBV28 CASSPGTSGRTSRGTQYF
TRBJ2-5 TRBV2 CASTEGGRDGETQYF
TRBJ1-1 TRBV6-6 CATSRSGVRNTEAFF
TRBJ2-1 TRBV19 CASSIDLWGGQTYNEQFF
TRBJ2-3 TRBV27 CASSPGSAGGTTDTQYF
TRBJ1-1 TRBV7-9 CASTPWAGNTEAFF
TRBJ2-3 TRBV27 CASTPLGQLSTDTQYF
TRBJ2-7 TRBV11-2 CASSRRRQGAVSASYEQYF
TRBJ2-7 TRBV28 CASSLGLAGYEQYF